This T cell receptor (beta chain) was identified during a study of cytomegalovirus exposure and HLA in healthy donors. Overall study results and limits: Presence/absence analyses supposed approximately even sequencing depth among donors.

Amplification used 60 Vbeta primers and 13 Jbeta primers. Clones were read by immunoSEQ multiplex PCR, and TCRdb kept only the in-frame ones, dropping some. The profile shows about 140,000 clones, 70% to 85% of them singletons. Only one count was recorded for this clone. Its antigen is unidentified. Germline V gene sequence: CDR1 MNHEY, CDR2 SVGAGI. This CDR3 has 15 residues. V trimming: 5 bases; J trimming: 5 bases; junction bases outside the gene matches: 5. At collection, donors were nominally healthy, but unrecorded immune exposures were probable. The clonotype originates from a woman between 40 and 55 years old in good health and CMV-seronegative. This sequence joins TRBV6-5 and TRBJ2-7; 14 bases match TRBD2. What was sequenced was PBMCs. The DNA of the CDR3 is TGTGCCAGCAGTCAGGGACTAGCGGGAGTCCACGAGCAGTACTTC. Translating it yields CASSQGLAGVHEQYF.